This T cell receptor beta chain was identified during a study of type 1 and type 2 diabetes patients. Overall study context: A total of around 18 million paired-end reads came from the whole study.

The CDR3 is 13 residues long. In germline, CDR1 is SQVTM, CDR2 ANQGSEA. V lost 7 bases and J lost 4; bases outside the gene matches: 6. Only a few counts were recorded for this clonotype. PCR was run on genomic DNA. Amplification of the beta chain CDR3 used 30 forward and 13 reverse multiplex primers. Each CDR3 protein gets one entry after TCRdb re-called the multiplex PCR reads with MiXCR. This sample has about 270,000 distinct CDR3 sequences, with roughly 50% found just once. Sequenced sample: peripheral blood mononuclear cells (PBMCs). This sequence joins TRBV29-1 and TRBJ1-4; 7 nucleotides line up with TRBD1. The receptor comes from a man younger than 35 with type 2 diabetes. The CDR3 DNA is TGCAGCGCACTGACAGGGATTAATGAAAAACTGTTTTTT. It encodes CSALTGINEKLFF.